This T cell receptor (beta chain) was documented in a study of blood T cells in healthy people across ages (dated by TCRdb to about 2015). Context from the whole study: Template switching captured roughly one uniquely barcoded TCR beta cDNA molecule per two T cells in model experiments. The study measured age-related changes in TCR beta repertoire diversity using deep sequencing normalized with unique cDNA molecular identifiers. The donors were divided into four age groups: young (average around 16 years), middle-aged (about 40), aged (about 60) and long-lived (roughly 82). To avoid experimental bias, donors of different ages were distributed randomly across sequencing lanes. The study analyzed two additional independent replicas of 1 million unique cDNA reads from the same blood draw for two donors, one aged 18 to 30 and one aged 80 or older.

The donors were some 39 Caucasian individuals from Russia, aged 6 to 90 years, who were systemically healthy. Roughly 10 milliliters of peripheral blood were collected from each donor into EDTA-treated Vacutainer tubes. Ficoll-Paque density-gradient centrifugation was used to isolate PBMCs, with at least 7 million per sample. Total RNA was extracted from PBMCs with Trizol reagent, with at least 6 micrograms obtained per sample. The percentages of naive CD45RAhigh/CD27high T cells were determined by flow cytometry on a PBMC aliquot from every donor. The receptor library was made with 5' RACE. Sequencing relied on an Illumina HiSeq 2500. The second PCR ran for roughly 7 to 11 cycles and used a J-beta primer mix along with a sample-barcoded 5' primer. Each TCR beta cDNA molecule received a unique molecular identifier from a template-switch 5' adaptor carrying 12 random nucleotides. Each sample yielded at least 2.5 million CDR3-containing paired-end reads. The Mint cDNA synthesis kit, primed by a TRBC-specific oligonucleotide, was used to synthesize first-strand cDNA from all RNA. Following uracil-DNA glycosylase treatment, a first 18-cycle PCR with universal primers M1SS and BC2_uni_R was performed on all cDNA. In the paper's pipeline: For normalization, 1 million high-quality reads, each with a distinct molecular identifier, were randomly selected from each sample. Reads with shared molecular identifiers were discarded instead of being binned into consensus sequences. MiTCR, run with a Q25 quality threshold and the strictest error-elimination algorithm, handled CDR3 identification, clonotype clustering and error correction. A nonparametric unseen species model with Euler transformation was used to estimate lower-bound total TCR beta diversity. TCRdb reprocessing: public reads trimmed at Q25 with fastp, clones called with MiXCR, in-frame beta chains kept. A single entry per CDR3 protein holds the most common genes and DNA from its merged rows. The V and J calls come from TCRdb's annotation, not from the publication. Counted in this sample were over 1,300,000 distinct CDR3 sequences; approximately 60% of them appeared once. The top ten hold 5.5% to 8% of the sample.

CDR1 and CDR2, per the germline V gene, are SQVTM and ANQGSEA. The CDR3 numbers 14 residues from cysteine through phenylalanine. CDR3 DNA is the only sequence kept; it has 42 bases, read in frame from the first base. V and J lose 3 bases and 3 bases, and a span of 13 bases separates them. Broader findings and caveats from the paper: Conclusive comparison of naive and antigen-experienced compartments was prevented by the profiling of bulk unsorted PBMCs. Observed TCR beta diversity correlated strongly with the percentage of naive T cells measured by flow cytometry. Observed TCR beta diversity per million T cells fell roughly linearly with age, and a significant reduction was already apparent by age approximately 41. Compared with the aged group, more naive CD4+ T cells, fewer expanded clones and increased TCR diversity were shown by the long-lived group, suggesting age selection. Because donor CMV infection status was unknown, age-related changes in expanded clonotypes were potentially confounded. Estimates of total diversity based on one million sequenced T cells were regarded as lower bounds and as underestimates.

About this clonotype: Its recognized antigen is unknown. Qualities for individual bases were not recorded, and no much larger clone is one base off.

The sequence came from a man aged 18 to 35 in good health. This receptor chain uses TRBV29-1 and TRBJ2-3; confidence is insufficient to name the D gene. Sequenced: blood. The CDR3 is CSVEGYSLTDTQYF. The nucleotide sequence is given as TGCAGCGTTGAGGGGTACAGCCTAACAGATACGCAGTATTTT.